The entry below describes one TCR beta chain. The antigen remains unidentified. This sample was taken from a study of CXCR3-negative and CXCR3-positive naive CD8 T cells. There are 14 residues in the CDR3. The germline V gene encodes CDR1 DFQATT and CDR2 SNEGSKA (reference sequence). Phenotypically, naive CD8+ T cells corresponded to CD45RO-CCR7+CD27+CD95-. The study made its TRB cDNA libraries by 5' RACE, adding UMI labels. Each CDR3 protein gets one entry in TCRdb, which reprocessed the 5' RACE reads and gives no DNA. The sample yields 70,000 to 95,000 distinct CDR3 sequences, of which the top ten take up over 1.5%. The study, taken as a whole, reports: The level of CXCR3 expression partially decreased after cryopreservation; the majority of assays used fresh PBMCs. Naive CXCR3-positive and CXCR3-negative cells shared TRBV-TRBJ usage; memory cells diverged.

This chain joins TRBV20-1 and TRBJ1-2. The sequence was collected from a human donor in good health. Some clones in this sample may be carry-over from other donors' samples. The sequenced material came from naive CXCR3- CD8+ T cells from blood. Subset denoted: CD45RO-CCR7+CD27+CD95- naive CD8+ T cells lacking CXCR3 (TNR3-). CDR3 sequence reads: CSARGRTTNYGYTF.